Listed below are T cell receptor beta chains from one sample, sequenced in a study of blood T cell repertoires in COVID-19. Assay used: immunoSEQ multiplex PCR; TCRdb lists only in-frame clones, some missing. This table has some 460,000 clones, approximately 90% appearing once. Sequencing input: peripheral blood. The receptor set was obtained from a woman aged 30 to 39 with acute or convalescent COVID-19. Each CDR3 is given with its conserved first and last residue. Fields, in order: V gene, D gene, clone size, J gene, CDR3 DNA, CDR3 protein. The D gene is left open where the match is weak. The size of a clone is reported for some rows only, either as once, few or many, or as a class for expanded clones.

TRBV29-1	NA	NA	TRBJ1-2	TGCAGCGTTGTGTCAGGGAAAAACTATGGCTACACCTTC	CSVVSGKNYGYTF
TRBV4-1	NA	NA	TRBJ1-3	TGCGCCAGCAGCCAAATAGCACGAATCTCTGGAAACACCATATATTTT	CASSQIARISGNTIYF
TRBV7-6	NA	NA	TRBJ2-1	TGTGCCAGCAGCCCCAGCTGGGGCGGGGCCTACAATGAGCAGTTCTTC	CASSPSWGGAYNEQFF
TRBV2	NA	NA	TRBJ2-2	TGTGCCAGCAAGAGGGACATACACACCGGGGAGCTGTTTTTT	CASKRDIHTGELFF
TRBV6-5	NA	NA	TRBJ2-7	TGTGCCAGCAGTTCGGTATTTCTCGGGGAGATCTACGAGCAGTACTTC	CASSSVFLGEIYEQYF
TRBV2	TRBD1	NA	TRBJ2-5	TGTGCCAGCGGCACCGGGACAGGGGGTCCGACCCAGTACTTC	CASGTGTGGPTQYF
TRBV28	NA	NA	TRBJ2-5	TGTGCCAGCAGCCACCAACTAGATTCACCGGAGACCCAGTACTTC	CASSHQLDSPETQYF
TRBV5-1	NA	NA	TRBJ2-5	TGCGCCAGCAGTGTAGGGGATGTGCAAGAGACCCAGTACTTC	CASSVGDVQETQYF
TRBV6-4	NA	NA	TRBJ2-3	TGTGCCAGCAGTGATGGTAATCAGGGGACAGATACGCAGTATTTT	CASSDGNQGTDTQYF
TRBV5-1	NA	few	TRBJ1-2	TGCGCCAGCAGCCTAGCCTCCACTGACAGGCGCTATGGCTACACCTTC	CASSLASTDRRYGYTF
TRBV5-6	NA	NA	TRBJ2-6	TGTGCCAGCAGCTTGATCAGCTCTGGGGCCAACGTCCTGACTTTC	CASSLISSGANVLTF
TRBV7-3	NA	few	TRBJ1-5	TGTGCCAGCTCAGGTGATTATCAGCCCCAGCATTTT	CASSGDYQPQHF
TRBV19	NA	NA	TRBJ2-7	TGTGCCAGTAGCGACTACTACGAGCAGTACTTC	CASSDYYEQYF
TRBV3-1/TRBV3-2	TRBD1	NA	TRBJ2-7	TGTGCCAGCAGCCTACTACCCGGGACAGGCCTTTTCGAGCAGTACTTC	CASSLLPGTGLFEQYF
TRBV19	NA	NA	TRBJ1-2	TGTGCCAGTAGTATGGGGACTACACCAAAGGGCTACACCTTC	CASSMGTTPKGYTF
TRBV5-5	TRBD1	NA	TRBJ2-1	TGTGCCAGCAGCTTGGTGGGACAGGGGGCTAGTGAGCAGTTCTTC	CASSLVGQGASEQFF
TRBV11-3	TRBD1	once	TRBJ2-1	TGTGCCAGCAGCCGGGGTGGACAGGGTGGAAATGAGCAGTTCTTC	CASSRGGQGGNEQFF
TRBV3-1/TRBV3-2	TRBD1	NA	TRBJ1-4	TGTGCCAGCAGCCAATACAGGGGGCATGGTGAAAAACTGTTTTTT	CASSQYRGHGEKLFF
TRBV28	NA	NA	TRBJ1-5	TGTGCCAGCAGTTTACAGGGAATGGGCAATCAGCCCCAGCATTTT	CASSLQGMGNQPQHF
TRBV6-1	NA	NA	TRBJ2-7	TGTGCCAGCAGTGATACAGGCTACGAGCAGTACTTC	CASSDTGYEQYF
TRBV12-3/TRBV12-4	NA	once	TRBJ1-5	TGTGCCAGCAGTTTCGCGGTGAATCAGCCCCAGCATTTT	CASSFAVNQPQHF
TRBV5-1	NA	NA	TRBJ1-1	TGCGCCAGCAGCTTGGGGTCCCTGGCAGGGATAACGGGCACTGAAGCTTTCTTT	CASSLGSLAGITGTEAFF
TRBV3-1/TRBV3-2	TRBD2	NA	TRBJ2-1	TGTGCCACCAGGACTAGCCCAGGAAAGCAGTTCTTC	CATRTSPGKQFF
TRBV9	NA	NA	TRBJ1-3	TGTGCCAGCAGCGAGTATAGTTCCCGAGCTGGAAACACCATATATTTT	CASSEYSSRAGNTIYF
TRBV5-1	TRBD2	NA	TRBJ2-5	TGCGCCAGCAGCTTCGGGGGGAACCTCCAAGAGACCCAGTACTTC	CASSFGGNLQETQYF
TRBV9	TRBD2	NA	TRBJ2-3	TGTGCCAGCAGCCCGCTAGCGGGGGGGACAGATACGCAGTATTTT	CASSPLAGGTDTQYF
TRBV19	NA	few	TRBJ2-1	TGTGCCAGTAGTATCTCGGGTAGAGGCCAGTTCTTC	CASSISGRGQFF
TRBV6-5	TRBD2	NA	TRBJ2-4	TGTGCCAGCAGACTCCTTAGCGGGGGGAAGGTCATTCAGTACTTC	CASRLLSGGKVIQYF
TRBV20-1	NA	few	TRBJ2-1	TGCAGTGCTAGTATTCCCTCTTACAATGAGCAGTTCTTC	CSASIPSYNEQFF
TRBV5-1	TRBD1	NA	TRBJ2-5	TGCGCCAGCAGCTTGGGACAGGGGGTTGGGCTACGTCAAGAGACCCAGTACTTC	CASSLGQGVGLRQETQYF
TRBV3-1/TRBV3-2	TRBD2	NA	TRBJ2-1	TGTGCCAGCAGCCAAGATCTTTTCGGGGGGGCCTACAATGAGCAGTTCTTC	CASSQDLFGGAYNEQFF
TRBV7-9	TRBD1	NA	TRBJ2-7	TGTGCCAGCAGCTCGGACAGGGGGCAGCGCGAGCAGTACTTC	CASSSDRGQREQYF
TRBV7-2	NA	NA	TRBJ1-2	TGTGCCAGCAGCTTAATAGGGTCAATTGACAGGACCTATGGCTACACCTTC	CASSLIGSIDRTYGYTF
TRBV6-5	TRBD1	NA	TRBJ2-1	TGTGCCAGCAGCCGCCGGGACAGGGTTTACAATGAGCAGTTCTTC	CASSRRDRVYNEQFF
TRBV27	NA	few	TRBJ1-2	TGTGCCAGCAGTCCTCTGACGGGTGGCTACACCTTC	CASSPLTGGYTF
TRBV28	NA	NA	TRBJ2-7	TGTGCCAGCAGTCCCCGAGGGGGATCCTACGAGCAGTACTTC	CASSPRGGSYEQYF
TRBV6-5	NA	once	TRBJ1-1	TGTGCCAGCAGTTGGACCACAGGGACCGTTGGCACTGAAGCTTTCTTT	CASSWTTGTVGTEAFF
TRBV5-6	NA	NA	TRBJ1-2	TGTGCCAGCAGCCCCCCCCAGAGGTGGAACTATGGCTACACCTTC	CASSPPQRWNYGYTF
TRBV9	NA	NA	TRBJ1-5	TGTGCCAGCAGCGTAGATCCCGGGGATAATCAGCCCCAGCATTTT	CASSVDPGDNQPQHF
TRBV9	NA	NA	TRBJ2-5	TGTGCCAGCAGCGTAGATGGGGGCCGGGAGACCCAGTACTTC	CASSVDGGRETQYF
TRBV2	NA	NA	TRBJ2-5	TGTGCCAGCAGGAGGGGGAGTCAAGAGACCCAGTACTTC	CASRRGSQETQYF
TRBV27	TRBD1	NA	TRBJ1-4	TGTGCCAGCAGTTTTGGACAGGAAAATGAAAAACTGTTTTTT	CASSFGQENEKLFF
TRBV5-6	TRBD1	NA	TRBJ2-7	TGTGCCAGCAAAACGGGACAGGCTTCCTACGAGCAGTACTTC	CASKTGQASYEQYF